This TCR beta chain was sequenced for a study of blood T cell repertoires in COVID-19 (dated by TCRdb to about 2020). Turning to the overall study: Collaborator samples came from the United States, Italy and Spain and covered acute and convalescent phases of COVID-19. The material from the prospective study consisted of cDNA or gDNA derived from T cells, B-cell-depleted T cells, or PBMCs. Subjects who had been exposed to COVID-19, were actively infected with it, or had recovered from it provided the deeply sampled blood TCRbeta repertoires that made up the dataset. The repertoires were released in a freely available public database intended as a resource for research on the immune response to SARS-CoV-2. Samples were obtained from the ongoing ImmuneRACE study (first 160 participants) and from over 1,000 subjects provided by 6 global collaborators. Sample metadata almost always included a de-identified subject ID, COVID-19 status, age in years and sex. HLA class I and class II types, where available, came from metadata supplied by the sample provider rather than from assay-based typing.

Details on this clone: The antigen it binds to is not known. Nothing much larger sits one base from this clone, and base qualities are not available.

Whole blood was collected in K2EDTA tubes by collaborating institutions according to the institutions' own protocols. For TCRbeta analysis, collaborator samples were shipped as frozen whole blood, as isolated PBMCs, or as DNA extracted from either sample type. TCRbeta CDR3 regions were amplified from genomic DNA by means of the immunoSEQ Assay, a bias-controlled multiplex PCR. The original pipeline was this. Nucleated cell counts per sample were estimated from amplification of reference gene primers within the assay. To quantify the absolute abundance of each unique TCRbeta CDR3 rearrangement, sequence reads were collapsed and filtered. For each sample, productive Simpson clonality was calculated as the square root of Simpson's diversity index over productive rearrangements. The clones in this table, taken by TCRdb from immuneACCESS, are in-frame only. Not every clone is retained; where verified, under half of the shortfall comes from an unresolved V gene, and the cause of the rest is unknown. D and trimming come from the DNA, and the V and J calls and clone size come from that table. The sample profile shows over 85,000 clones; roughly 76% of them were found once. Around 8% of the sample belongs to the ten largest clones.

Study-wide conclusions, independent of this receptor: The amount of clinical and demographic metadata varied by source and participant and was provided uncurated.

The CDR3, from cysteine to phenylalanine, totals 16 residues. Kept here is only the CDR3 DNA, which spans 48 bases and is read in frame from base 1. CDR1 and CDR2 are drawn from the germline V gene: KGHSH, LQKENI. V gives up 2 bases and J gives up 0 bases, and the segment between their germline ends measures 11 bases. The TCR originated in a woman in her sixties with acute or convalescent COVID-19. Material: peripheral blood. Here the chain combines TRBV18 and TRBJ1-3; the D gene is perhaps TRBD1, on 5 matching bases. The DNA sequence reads TGTGCCAGCTCACCATGGCAGGGCGGCTCTGGAAACACCATATATTTT. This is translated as CASSPWQGGSGNTIYF.